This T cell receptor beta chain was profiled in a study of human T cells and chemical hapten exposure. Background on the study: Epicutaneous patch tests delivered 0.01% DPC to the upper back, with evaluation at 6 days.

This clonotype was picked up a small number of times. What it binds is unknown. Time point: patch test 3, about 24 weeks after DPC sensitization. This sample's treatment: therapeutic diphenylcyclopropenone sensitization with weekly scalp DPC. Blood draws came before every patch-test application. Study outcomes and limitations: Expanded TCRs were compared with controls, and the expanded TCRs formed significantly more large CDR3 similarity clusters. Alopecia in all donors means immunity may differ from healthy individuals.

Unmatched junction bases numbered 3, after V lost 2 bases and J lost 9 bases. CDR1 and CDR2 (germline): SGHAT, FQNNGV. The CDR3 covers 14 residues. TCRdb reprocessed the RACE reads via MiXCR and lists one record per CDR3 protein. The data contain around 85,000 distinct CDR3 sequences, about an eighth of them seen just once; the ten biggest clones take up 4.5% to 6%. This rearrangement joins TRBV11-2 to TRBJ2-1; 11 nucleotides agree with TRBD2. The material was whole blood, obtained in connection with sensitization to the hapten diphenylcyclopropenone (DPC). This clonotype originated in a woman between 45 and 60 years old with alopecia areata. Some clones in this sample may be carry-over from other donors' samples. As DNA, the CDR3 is TGTGCCAGCAGCTTACTAGCGGGAGGTTTTGAGCAGTTCTTC. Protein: CASSLLAGGFEQFF.